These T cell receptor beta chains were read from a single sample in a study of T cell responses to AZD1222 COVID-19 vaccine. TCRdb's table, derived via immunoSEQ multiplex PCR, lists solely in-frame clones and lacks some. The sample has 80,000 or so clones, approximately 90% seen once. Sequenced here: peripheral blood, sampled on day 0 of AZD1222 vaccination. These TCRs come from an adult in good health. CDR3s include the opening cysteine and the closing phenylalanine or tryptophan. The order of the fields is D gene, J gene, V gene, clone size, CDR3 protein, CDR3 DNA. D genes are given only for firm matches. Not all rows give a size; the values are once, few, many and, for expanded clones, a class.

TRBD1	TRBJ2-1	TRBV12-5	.	CASGRRDRVGEQFF	TGTGCTAGTGGCCGCCGGGACAGGGTAGGCGAGCAGTTCTTC
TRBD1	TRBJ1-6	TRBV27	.	CASSGIRDRFSPLHF	TGTGCCAGCAGCGGAATCCGGGACAGATTTTCACCCCTCCACTTT
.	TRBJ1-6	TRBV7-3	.	CASSSQGVNSPLHF	TGTGCCAGCAGCTCTCAGGGCGTTAATTCACCCCTCCACTTT
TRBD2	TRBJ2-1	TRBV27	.	CASAGLAGVYEQFF	TGTGCCAGTGCCGGACTAGCGGGAGTGTATGAGCAGTTCTTC
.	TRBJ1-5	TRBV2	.	CASSPELRPQHF	TGTGCCAGCAGTCCCGAGCTACGGCCCCAGCATTTT
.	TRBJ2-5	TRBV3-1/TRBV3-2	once	CASSQGGWGQETQYF	TGTGCCAGCAGCCAAGGCGGGTGGGGCCAAGAGACCCAGTACTTC
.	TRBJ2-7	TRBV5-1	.	CASSLDGSEAPYEQYF	TGCGCCAGCAGCTTGGATGGCAGCGAAGCTCCCTACGAGCAGTACTTC
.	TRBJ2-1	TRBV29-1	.	CSVPSGLRRNEQFF	TGCAGCGTTCCCTCCGGGCTTCGTAGGAATGAGCAGTTCTTC
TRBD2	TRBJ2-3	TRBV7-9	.	CASSFSGRASDTQYF	TGTGCCAGCAGCTTTAGCGGGAGGGCCAGTGATACGCAGTATTTT
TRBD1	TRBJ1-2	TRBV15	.	CATSRVPGTGEYYGYTF	TGTGCCACCAGCAGAGTCCCCGGGACAGGGGAGTACTATGGCTACACCTTC
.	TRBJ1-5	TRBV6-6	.	CASTSGTNQPQHF	TGTGCCAGCACCTCGGGGACTAATCAGCCCCAGCATTTT
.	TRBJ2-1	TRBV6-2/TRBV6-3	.	CASSPTRNRGNEQFF	TGTGCCAGCAGTCCCACTAGGAATCGAGGGAATGAGCAGTTCTTC
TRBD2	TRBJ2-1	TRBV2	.	CASRIGFGTTYNEQFF	TGTGCCAGCAGAATTGGGTTCGGGACTACATACAATGAGCAGTTCTTC
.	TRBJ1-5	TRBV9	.	CASSVDGGNQPQHF	TGTGCCAGCAGCGTAGACGGAGGGAATCAGCCCCAGCATTTT
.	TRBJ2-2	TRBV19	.	CASSIVLRETGELFF	TGTGCCAGTAGTATAGTTCTGCGGGAAACCGGGGAGCTGTTTTTT
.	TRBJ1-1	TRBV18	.	CASSPQGENTEAFF	TGTGCCAGCTCACCACAGGGCGAGAACACTGAAGCTTTCTTT
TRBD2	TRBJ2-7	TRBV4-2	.	CASSLRGLAGYEQYF	TGTGCCAGCAGCCTACGAGGGCTAGCGGGTTACGAGCAGTACTTC
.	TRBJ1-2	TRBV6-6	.	CASSYSGTDYGYTF	TGTGCCAGCAGTTACTCGGGGACGGACTATGGCTACACCTTC
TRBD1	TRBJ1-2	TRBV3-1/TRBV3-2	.	CASSQEYRGKSYTF	TGTGCCAGCAGCCAAGAGTACAGGGGCAAGAGCTACACCTTC
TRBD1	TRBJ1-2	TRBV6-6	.	CASRAEGGGRGYTF	TGTGCCAGCAGAGCCGAAGGGGGCGGTCGAGGCTACACCTTC
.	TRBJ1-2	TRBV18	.	CASSGNRDIYGYTF	TGTGCCAGCTCAGGGAACCGGGACATCTATGGCTACACCTTC